This T cell receptor beta chain came from a study of cytomegalovirus exposure and HLA in healthy donors. General study findings and limits: Relative to the roughly 690-donor mean, N-insertions were reportedly fewer in an Asian-associated ancestry cluster in a later analysis. A link between a missense DCLRE1C variant and TCR beta V- and J-gene trimming emerged from a later analysis. Some public TCRs appeared in many individuals, while most sequences were rare.

Amplification used 60 Vbeta primers and 13 Jbeta primers. The repertoire was sequenced with immunoSEQ multiplex PCR; TCRdb's copy has only in-frame clones and lacks some. The sample shows 150,000 or so clones, around 75% of them seen only once. With regard to this clone: Its antigen remains unknown.

In nominal health when sampled, donors likely had unrecorded immune exposures nonetheless. After removal of 2 bases from V and 3 bases from J, the junction contained 10 bases not matched to a gene. CDR3 length equals 17 residues. Germline V lookup: CDR1 MNHEY, CDR2 SMNVEV (reference sequence). This sequence was found in a young woman in good health and CMV-seronegative. The rearrangement joins TRBV27 to TRBJ1-1, with 9 bases fitting TRBD1. The sample comprised PBMCs. The CDR3 nucleotides read TGTGCCAGCAGTTTAGGGTATACAGGGGGCTACGACACTGAAGCTTTCTTT. Translation: CASSLGYTGGYDTEAFF.